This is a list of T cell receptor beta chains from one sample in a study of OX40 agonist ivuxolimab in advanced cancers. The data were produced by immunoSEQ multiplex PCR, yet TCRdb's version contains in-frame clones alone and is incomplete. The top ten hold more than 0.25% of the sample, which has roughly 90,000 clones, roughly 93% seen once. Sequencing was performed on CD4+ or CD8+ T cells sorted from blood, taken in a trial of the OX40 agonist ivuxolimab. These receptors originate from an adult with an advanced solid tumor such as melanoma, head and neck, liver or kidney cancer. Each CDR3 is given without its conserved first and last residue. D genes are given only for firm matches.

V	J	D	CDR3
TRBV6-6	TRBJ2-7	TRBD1	ASKPGQGSYEQY
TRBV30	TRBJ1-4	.	ACGHQTGKKLF
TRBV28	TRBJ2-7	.	ASRAGGTSSYEQY
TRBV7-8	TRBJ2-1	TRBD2	ASTPRSGSWNEQF
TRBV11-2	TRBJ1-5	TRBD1	ASSAQQGASQPQH
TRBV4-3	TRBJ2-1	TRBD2	ASSRLAGAFNEQF
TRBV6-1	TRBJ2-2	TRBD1	ASSERTGLNTGELF
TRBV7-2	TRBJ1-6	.	ASSPTIGNSPLH
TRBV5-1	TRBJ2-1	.	ASSLGRDSSYNEQF
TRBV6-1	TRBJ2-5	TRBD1	ASSEVGTGVGETQY
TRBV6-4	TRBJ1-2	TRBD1	ASSLDREHGYT